This T cell receptor beta chain was identified in a study of CD8+CD57+ T cells in acquired aplastic anemia. Study in general: DNA per sorted CD4+ or CD8+ sample ranged about 0.2 to 27.4 ug, averaging about 3 ug. Overall study results and limits: Comparison of patients with controls identified about 27 shared CD8+ CDR3 sequences.

Investigators profiled TCR beta VDJ and CDR3 from genomic DNA template. TCRdb redid the calling of the reads with MiXCR, one entry per CDR3 protein. The table has about 190,000 distinct CDR3 sequences, roughly half seen once. Germline CDR1 is LNHNV and CDR2 is YYDKDF (reference sequence). Trimming removed 1 base from V and 3 bases from J, with 9 bases in between. CDR3 length equals 14 residues. In regard to this clonotype: Its antigen is undetermined.

CD8+CD57+ cell expansion, shown by flow cytometry, had occurred in the patients selected for sequencing. Severe acquired aplastic anemia was present in all patients. Sequenced sample: sorted CD4+, CD8+, or CD8+CD57+ T cells (not recorded which) from PBMCs. The receptor was isolated from a human donor with aplastic anemia. The rearrangement uses TRBV15 and TRBJ2-5; D perhaps matches TRBD1 (6 bases). The CDR3 region has the DNA TGTGCCACCAGCAGAGGCAGGGGTGAAGAGACCCAGTACTTC. Translation: CATSRGRGEETQYF.